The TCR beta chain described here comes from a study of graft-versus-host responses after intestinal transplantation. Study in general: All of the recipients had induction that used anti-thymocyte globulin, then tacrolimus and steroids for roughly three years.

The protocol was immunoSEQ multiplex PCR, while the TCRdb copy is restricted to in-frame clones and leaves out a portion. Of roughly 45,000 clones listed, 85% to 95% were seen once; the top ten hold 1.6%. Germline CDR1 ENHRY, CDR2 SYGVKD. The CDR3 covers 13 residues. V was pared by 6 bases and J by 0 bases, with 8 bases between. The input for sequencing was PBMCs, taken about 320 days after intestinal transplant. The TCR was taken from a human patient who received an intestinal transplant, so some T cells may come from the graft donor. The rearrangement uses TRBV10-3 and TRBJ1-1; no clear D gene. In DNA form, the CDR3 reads TGTGCCATCAGAGGACGGCTGAACACTGAAGCTTTCTTT. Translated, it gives CAIRGRLNTEAFF.